This TCR beta chain was obtained from a study of beta chain features in type 1 diabetes. The study, taken as a whole, reports: Short templates might get an advantage during PCR, and this would be equal in patients and controls. Researchers report that Type 1 diabetes patients had moderately but significantly shorter TCRB CDR3s across all four CD4+ subsets.

The CDR3 has 18 amino acids. J lost 0 bases, V lost 5 bases, and 11 bases had no gene match. CDR1 and CDR2 (germline): SGHRS, YFSETQ. Every donor had blood drawn once into heparin, 90 to 150 mL on average. Isolated RNA was reverse transcribed in full, so expressed TCRB transcripts were sequenced. The table came from immunoSEQ multiplex PCR; TCRdb's copy has only in-frame clones and leaves some out. The sample gives about 27,000 clones, 55% to 60% of which show up once; roughly 1.5% is in the top ten. Points on this clone: Its matching antigen is unknown.

This sequence originates from a woman younger than 35 with type 1 diabetes. The chain has TRBV5-1 and TRBJ2-2; 9 bases align to TRBD2. The sequenced sample consisted of Tregs from blood. CDR3 sequence (DNA): TGCGCCAGCAGATCTCGGCTAGCGGGGTGGTCGAACACCGGGGAGCTGTTTTTT. Its protein product is CASRSRLAGWSNTGELFF.